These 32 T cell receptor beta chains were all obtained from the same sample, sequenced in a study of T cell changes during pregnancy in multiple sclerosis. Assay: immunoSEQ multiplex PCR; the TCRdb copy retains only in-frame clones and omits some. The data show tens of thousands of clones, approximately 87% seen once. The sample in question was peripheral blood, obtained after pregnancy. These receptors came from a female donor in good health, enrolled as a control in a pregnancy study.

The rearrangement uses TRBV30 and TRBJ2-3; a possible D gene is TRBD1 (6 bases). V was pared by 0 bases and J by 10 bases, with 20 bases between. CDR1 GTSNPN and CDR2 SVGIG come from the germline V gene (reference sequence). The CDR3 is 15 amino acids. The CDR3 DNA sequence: TGTGCCTGGAGTGTACTAAGTGGAGGTTGGGGGCCGCAGTATTTT. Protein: CAWSVLSGGWGPQYF.

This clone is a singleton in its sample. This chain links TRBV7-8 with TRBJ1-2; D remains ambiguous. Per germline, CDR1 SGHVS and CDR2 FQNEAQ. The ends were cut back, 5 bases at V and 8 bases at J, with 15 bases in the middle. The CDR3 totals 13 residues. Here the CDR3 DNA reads TGTGCCAGCAGCCCGGGTTGGGGAGTGGGCTACACCTTC. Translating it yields CASSPGWGVGYTF.

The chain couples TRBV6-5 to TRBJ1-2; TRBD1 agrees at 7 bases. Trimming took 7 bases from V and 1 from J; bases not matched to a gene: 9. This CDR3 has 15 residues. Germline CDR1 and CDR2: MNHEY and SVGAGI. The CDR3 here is CASTPRDSFNYGYTF. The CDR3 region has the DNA TGTGCCAGCACTCCCAGGGACAGCTTTAACTATGGCTACACCTTC.

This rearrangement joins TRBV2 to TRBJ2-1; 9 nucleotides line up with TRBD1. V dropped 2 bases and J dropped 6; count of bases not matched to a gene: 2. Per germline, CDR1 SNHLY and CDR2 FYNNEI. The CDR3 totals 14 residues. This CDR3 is CASSEQTGGNEQFF. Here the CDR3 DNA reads TGTGCCAGCAGTGAACAGACAGGGGGCAATGAGCAGTTCTTC.

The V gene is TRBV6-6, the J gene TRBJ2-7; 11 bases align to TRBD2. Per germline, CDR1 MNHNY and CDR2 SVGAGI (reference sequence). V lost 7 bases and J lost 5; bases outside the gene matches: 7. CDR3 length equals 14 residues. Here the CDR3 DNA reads TGTGCCAGCACCTTTAGCGGGAGGGCCGACGAGCAGTACTTC. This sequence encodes CASTFSGRADEQYF.

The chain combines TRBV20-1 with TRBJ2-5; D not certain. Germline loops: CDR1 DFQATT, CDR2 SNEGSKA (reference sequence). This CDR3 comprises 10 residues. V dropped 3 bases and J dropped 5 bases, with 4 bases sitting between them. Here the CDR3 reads CSARRETQYF. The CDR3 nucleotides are TGCAGTGCTAGGAGGGAGACCCAGTACTTC.

In nucleotides, the CDR3 is TGTGCCAGCACTATTTTAGGGACAGGGGGCGTCTACACCTTC. It translates to CASTILGTGGVYTF. The V gene is TRBV5-6, the J gene TRBJ1-2, with 12 bases lining up with TRBD1. The CDR3 covers 14 residues. Looked up from germline, CDR1 is SGHDT and CDR2 is YYEEEE. J gave up 10 bases and V 6 bases, and 10 bases lay outside the gene matches.

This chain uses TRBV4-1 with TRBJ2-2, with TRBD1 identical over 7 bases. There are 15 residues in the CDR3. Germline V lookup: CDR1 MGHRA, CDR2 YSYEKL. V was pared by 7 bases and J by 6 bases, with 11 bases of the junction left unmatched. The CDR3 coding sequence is TGCGCCAGCACCCTCTCAGGGGGTCCCGCCGGGGAGCTGTTTTTT. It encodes CASTLSGGPAGELFF.

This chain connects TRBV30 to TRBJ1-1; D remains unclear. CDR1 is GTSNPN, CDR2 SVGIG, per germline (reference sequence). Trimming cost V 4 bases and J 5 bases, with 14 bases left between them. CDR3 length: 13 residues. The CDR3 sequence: CAWIYQWRTEAFF. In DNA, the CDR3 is TGTGCCTGGATTTACCAATGGAGGACTGAAGCTTTCTTT.

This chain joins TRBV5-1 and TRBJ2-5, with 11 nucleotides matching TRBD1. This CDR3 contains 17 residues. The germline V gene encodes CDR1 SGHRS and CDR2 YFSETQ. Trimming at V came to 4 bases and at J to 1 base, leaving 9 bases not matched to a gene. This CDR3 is CASSQGQGARGQETQYF. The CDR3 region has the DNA TGCGCCAGCAGCCAAGGACAGGGGGCGCGGGGCCAAGAGACCCAGTACTTC.

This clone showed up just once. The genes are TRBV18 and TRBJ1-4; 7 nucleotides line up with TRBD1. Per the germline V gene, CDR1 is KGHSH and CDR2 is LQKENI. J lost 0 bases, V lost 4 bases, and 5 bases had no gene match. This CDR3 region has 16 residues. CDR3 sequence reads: CASSRDSVATNEKLFF. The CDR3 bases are TGTGCCAGCTCACGGGACAGCGTTGCAACTAATGAAAAACTGTTTTTT.

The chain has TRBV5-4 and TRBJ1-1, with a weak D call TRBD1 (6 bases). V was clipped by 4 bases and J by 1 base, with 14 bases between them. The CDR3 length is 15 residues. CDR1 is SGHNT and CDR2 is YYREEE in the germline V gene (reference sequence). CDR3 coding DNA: TGTGCCAGCAGCCCCAGGACAGCCTGGAACACTGAAGCTTTCTTT. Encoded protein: CASSPRTAWNTEAFF.

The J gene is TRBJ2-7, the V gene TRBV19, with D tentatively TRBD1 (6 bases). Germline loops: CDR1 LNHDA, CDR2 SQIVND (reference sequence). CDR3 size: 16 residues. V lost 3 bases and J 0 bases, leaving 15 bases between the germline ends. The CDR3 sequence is CASSMITGTNSYEQYF. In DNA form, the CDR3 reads TGTGCCAGTAGTATGATAACCGGGACAAACTCCTACGAGCAGTACTTC.

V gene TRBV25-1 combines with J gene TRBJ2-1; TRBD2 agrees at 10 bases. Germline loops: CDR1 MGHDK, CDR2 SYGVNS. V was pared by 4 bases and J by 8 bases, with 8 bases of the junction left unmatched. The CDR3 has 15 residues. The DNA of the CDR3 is TGTGCCAGCAGTGGATTGGGACTAGCGAACCATGAGCAGTTCTTC. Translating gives CASSGLGLANHEQFF.

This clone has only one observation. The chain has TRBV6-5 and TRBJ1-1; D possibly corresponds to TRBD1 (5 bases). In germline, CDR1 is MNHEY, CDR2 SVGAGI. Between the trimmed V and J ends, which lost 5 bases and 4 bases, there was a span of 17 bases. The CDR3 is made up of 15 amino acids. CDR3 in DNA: TGTGCCAGCAGTCCCGTTGGGGGGAGCGGCACTGAAGCTTTCTTT. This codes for CASSPVGGSGTEAFF.

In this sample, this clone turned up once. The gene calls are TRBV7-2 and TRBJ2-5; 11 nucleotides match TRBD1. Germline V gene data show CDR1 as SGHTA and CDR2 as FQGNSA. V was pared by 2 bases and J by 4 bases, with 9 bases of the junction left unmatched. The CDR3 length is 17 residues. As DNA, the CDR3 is TGTGCCAGCAGCTTATCTGGACAGGGGGCTGCGGGAGAGACCCAGTACTTC. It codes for CASSLSGQGAAGETQYF.

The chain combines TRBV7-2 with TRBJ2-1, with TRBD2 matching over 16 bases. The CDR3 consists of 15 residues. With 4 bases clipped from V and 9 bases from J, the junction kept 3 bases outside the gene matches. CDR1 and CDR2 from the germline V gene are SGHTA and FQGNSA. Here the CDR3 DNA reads TGTGCCAGCAGCTCGGGACTAGCGGGAGGGATTGAGCAGTTCTTC. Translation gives CASSSGLAGGIEQFF.

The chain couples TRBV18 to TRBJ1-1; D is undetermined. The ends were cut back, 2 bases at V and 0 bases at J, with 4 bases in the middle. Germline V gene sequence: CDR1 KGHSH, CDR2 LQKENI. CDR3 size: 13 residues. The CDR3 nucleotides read TGTGCCAGCTCACCAATAGTGAACACTGAAGCTTTCTTT. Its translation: CASSPIVNTEAFF.

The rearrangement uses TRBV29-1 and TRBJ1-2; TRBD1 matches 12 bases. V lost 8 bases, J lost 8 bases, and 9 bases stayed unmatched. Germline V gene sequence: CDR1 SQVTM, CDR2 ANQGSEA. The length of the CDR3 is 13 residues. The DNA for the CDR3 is TGCAGCCCCAGGGACAGGGGGCGGGGGGGCTACACCTTC. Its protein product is CSPRDRGRGGYTF.

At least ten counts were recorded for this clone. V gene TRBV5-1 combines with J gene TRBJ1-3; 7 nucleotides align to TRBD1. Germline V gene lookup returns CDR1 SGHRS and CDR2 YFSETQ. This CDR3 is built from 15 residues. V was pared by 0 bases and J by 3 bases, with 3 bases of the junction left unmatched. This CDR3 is CASSLEGAYGNTIYF. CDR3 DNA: TGCGCCAGCAGCTTGGAGGGGGCGTATGGAAACACCATATATTTT. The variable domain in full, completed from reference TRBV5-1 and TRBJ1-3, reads KAGVTQTPRYLIKTRGQQVTLSCSPISGHRSVSWYQQTPGQGLQFLFEYFSETQRNKGNFPGRFSGRQFSNSRSEMNVSTLELGDSALYLCASSLEGAYGNTIYFGEGSWLTVV.

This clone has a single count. This chain's CDR3 is CASSPLGRGGVYTQYF. For the CDR3, the DNA is TGTGCCAGCAGTCCGCTGGGGCGGGGGGGCGTGTATACGCAGTATTTT. The chain has TRBV25-1 and TRBJ2-3; the match to TRBD2 covers 9 bases. V trimming: 5 bases; J trimming: 7 bases; junction bases outside the gene matches: 13. The germline gives CDR1 MGHDK, CDR2 SYGVNS. This CDR3 has 16 residues.

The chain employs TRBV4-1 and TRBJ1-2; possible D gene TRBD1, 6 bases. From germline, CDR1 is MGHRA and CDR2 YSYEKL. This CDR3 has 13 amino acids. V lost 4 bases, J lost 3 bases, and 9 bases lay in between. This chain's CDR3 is CASSLGGDYGYTF. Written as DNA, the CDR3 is TGCGCCAGCAGCCTAGGGGGGGACTATGGCTACACCTTC.

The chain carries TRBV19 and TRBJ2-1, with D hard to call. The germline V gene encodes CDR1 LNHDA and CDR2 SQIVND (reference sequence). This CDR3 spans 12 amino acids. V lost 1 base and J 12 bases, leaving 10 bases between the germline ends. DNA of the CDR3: TGTGCCAGTAGTATAGGGTTAGCTGTGCAGTTCTTC. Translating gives CASSIGLAVQFF.

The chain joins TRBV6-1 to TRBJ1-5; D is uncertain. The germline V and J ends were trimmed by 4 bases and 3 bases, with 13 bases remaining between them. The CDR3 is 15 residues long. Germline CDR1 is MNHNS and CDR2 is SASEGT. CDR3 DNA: TGTGCCAGCAGTGCGCCATCAACTATCAATCAGCCCCAGCATTTT. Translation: CASSAPSTINQPQHF.

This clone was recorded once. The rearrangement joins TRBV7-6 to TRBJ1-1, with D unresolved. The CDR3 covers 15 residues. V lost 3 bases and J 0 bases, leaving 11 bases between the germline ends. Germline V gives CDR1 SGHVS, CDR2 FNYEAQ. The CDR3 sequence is CASSLTTSLNTEAFF. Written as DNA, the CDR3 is TGTGCCAGCAGCTTGACGACATCCCTGAACACTGAAGCTTTCTTT.

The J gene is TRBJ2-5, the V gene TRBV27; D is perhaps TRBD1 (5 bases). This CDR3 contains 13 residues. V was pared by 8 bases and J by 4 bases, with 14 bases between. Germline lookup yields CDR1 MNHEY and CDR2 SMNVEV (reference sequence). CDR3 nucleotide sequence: TGTGCCAGCGCGGCAGGGCCATTAGAGACCCAGTACTTC. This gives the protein CASAAGPLETQYF.

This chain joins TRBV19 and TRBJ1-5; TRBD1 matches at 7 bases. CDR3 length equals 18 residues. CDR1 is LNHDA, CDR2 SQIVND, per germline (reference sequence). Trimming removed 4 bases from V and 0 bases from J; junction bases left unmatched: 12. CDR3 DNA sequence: TGTGCCAGTAGTAGCTCCGGGACAGCCTTACTTAGCAATCAGCCCCAGCATTTT. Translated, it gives CASSSSGTALLSNQPQHF.

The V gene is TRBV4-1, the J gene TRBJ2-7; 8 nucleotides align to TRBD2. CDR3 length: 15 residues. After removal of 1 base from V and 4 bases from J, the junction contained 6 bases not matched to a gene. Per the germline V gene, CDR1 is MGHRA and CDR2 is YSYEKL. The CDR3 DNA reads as TGCGCCAGCAGCCAAGTTACTAGCGGAGGATACGAGCAGTACTTC. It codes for CASSQVTSGGYEQYF.

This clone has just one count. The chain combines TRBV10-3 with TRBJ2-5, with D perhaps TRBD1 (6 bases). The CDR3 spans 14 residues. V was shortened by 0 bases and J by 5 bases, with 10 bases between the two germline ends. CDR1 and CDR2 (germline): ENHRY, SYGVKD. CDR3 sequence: CAISESLRGETQYF. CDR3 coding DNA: TGTGCCATCAGTGAGTCTCTGAGGGGGGAGACCCAGTACTTC.

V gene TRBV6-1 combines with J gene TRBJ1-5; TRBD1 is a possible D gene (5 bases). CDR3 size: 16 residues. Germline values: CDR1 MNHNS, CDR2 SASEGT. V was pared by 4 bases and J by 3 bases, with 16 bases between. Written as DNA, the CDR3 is TGTGCCAGCAGTGGGGCCCGCCAGGGCTACAATCAGCCCCAGCATTTT. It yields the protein CASSGARQGYNQPQHF.

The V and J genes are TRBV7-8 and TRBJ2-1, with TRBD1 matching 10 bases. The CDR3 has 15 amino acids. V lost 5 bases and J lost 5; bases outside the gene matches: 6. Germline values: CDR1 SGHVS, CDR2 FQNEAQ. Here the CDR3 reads CASSPGTGVDNEQFF. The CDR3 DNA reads TGTGCCAGCAGCCCCGGGACAGGGGTCGACAATGAGCAGTTCTTC.

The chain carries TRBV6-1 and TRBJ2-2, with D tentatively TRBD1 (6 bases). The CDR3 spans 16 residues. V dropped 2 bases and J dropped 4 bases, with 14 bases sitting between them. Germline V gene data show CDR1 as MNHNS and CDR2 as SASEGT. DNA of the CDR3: TGTGCCAGCAGTGAACCACAGGGTTCTAGCACCGGGGAGCTGTTTTTT. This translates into CASSEPQGSSTGELFF.